The sequence of this TCR beta chain was determined in a study of CD8 T cells in ankylosing spondylitis. Regarding the study as a whole: About 8 highly homologous variants made up a TCR beta motif that seemed to typify ankylosing spondylitis blood. There was reportedly significant enrichment of clones that were disease-linked in matched ankylosing spondylitis synovial fluid. Peripheral blood held disease-linked clones only at relatively low frequency, and these were CD8+.

A quantitative 5'-RACE method, one with molecular barcodes, was used to make TCR beta libraries. TCRdb passed the 5' RACE reads through MiXCR, listing each CDR3 protein once. The sample yields about 240,000 distinct CDR3 sequences, 20% to 30% seen once. The sample holds a few counts of this clonotype. Its antigen is as yet unknown. This TCR was sampled from a male donor with ankylosing spondylitis or in good health (not recorded which). The sequenced material came from blood, either unsorted or a sorted T cell fraction (not recorded which).

In DNA form, the CDR3 reads TGTGCCAGTAGTATAGAGCCGTGGGAGGCTCTACAGTTCTTC. Translating gives CASSIEPWEALQFF. This rearrangement joins TRBV19 to TRBJ2-1; D possibly corresponds to TRBD2 (6 bases). Germline V gene sequence: CDR1 LNHDA, CDR2 SQIVND (reference sequence). V was trimmed by 0 bases and J by 13 bases, leaving 16 bases between them. The CDR3 has 14 residues.